This T cell receptor beta chain derives from a study of blood T cell repertoires in COVID-19. Study-level background: Spain, Italy and the United States supplied samples that represented acute and convalescent COVID-19. The analysed material was cDNA or gDNA that came from T cells, B-cell-depleted T cells, or PBMCs.

CDR1 is MNHEY, CDR2 SVGEGT, per germline. The V gene lost 6 bases and the J gene lost 3 bases, with 12 bases spanning the gap. The CDR3 totals 13 residues. Source study methods: Amplified reference gene primers provided the basis for estimating nucleated cell counts. Generated by immunoSEQ multiplex PCR, the TCRdb table keeps only in-frame clones and is missing some. V and J calls and clone size are as listed in that table; D and trimming were resolved from the DNA. The repertoire consists of around 150,000 clones, with about 84% occurring once and the leading ten covering approximately 6.1%. Material for sequencing was peripheral blood. The chain employs TRBV6-2 or TRBV6-3 and TRBJ2-7, with no clear D. This clonotype was obtained from a human donor in a cohort sampled during active COVID-19. The CDR3 coding sequence is TGTGCCAGCAGCCTGCCCGCCGGCTACGAGCAGTACTTC. Amino acid sequence: CASSLPAGYEQYF.